The rows below give T cell receptor beta chains drawn from one sample of a study of blood T cells in healthy people across ages. MiXCR was run by TCRdb on the 5' RACE reads, yielding one entry per CDR3 protein. The data hold about 930,000 distinct CDR3 sequences, with 25% to 35% observed a single time. Another study also made use of these data, one on T cells of mothers and their children.

The sequenced sample was blood. These receptor sequences come from a woman aged 40 to 50 in good health. The conserved cysteine and the conserved F or W are not part of the CDR3 here. Each record gives: CDR3 length, V gene, CDR3 protein.

len: 9; v_gene: TRBV6-6; CDR3aa: ASRQGDEQY
len: 12; v_gene: TRBV9; CDR3aa: ASSVGGLKEPQH
len: 13; v_gene: TRBV19; CDR3aa: ASTGTLLRGSVLF
len: 12; v_gene: TRBV3-1; CDR3aa: ASSQKVTYNEQF
len: 13; v_gene: TRBV10-3; CDR3aa: AISEDASSYNEQF
len: 13; v_gene: TRBV29-1; CDR3aa: SVEDRGQGTYGYT
len: 11; v_gene: TRBV10-3; CDR3aa: ATAREGKETQY
len: 14; v_gene: TRBV12-3/TRBV12-4; CDR3aa: ASSLGQGPGANVLT
len: 14; v_gene: TRBV20-1; CDR3aa: SATRAARGDGETQY
len: 12; v_gene: TRBV3-1; CDR3aa: ASSRAGTGGEAF
len: 13; v_gene: TRBV5-1; CDR3aa: ASSLAGLPQHTQY
len: 15; v_gene: TRBV12-3/TRBV12-4; CDR3aa: ACSSPEGRGSADEQF
len: 13; v_gene: TRBV11-2; CDR3aa: ASSFSGIGTDTQY
len: 13; v_gene: TRBV11-2; CDR3aa: ASSLLEGHPDTQY
len: 8; v_gene: TRBV20-1; CDR3aa: SARAETQY
len: 14; v_gene: TRBV3-1; CDR3aa: ASSLGGRGTTDTQY
len: 13; v_gene: TRBV7-2; CDR3aa: ASSFGTGGGDEQF
len: 14; v_gene: TRBV7-6; CDR3aa: ASSAIGTGVVNEQF
len: 11; v_gene: TRBV5-1; CDR3aa: ASSLATSQEQY
len: 11; v_gene: TRBV20-1; CDR3aa: SALRQGNYGYT
len: 14; v_gene: TRBV4-3; CDR3aa: ANSQERDSRGDTQY
len: 10; v_gene: TRBV19; CDR3aa: ASMGLNYEQY